The clone carrying this T cell receptor (beta chain) has more than one count but fewer than ten. TCRdb reanalysed the RT-PCR reads using MiXCR and keeps one entry per CDR3 protein. The repertoire holds roughly 700,000 distinct CDR3 sequences, with roughly 13% as singletons. This record belongs to a study of response to subunit inactivated influenza vaccine. The clonotype was recovered from a man aged 50 to 59 who received an inactivated influenza vaccine. The sequenced sample was PBMCs from blood, obtained around 15 days before vaccination.

The CDR3 protein is CSADLAGGTYNEQFF. Written as DNA, the CDR3 is TGCAGTGCTGATCTAGCGGGGGGAACCTACAATGAGCAGTTCTTC. The chain has TRBV20-1 and TRBJ2-1; 11 bases are shared with TRBD2. V shed 5 bases, J shed 2 bases, and the junction held 5 bases outside the gene matches. Germline CDR1 is DFQATT and CDR2 is SNEGSKA (reference sequence). CDR3 length: 15 residues.